These 30 T cell receptor beta chains were sequenced from one sample in a study of CD8 T cells in Susac syndrome. Random-hexamer reverse transcription was applied to 0.5 to 1 ug RNA. In TCRdb, the immunoSEQ multiplex PCR reads were re-called with MiXCR into one record per CDR3 protein. The sample holds around 170,000 distinct CDR3 sequences, roughly 95% seen once. Input material: CD4+ T cells from PBMCs. All receptors come from a human donor with Susac syndrome.

V and J are TRBV4-2 and TRBJ2-1; no clear D. With 6 bases removed from V and 4 bases from J, the gap between germline ends came to 13 bases. Germline values: CDR1 LGHNA, CDR2 YNFKEQ. This CDR3 is 14 amino acids long. CDR3: CASRSSQEYNEQFF. For the CDR3, the DNA is TGTGCCAGCAGATCATCACAAGAGTACAATGAGCAGTTCTTC.

V gene TRBV18 combines with J gene TRBJ1-4, with a tentative D call TRBD1 (5 bases). V was shortened by 2 bases and J by 7 bases, with 14 bases between the two germline ends. CDR1 is KGHSH and CDR2 is LQKENI in the germline V gene. This CDR3 is built from 15 residues. The CDR3 coding sequence is TGTGCCAGCTCACCAGGACGGGACCGAGGTGAAAAACTGTTTTTT. Its protein is CASSPGRDRGEKLFF.

This rearrangement joins TRBV11-3 to TRBJ1-6; the D gene is possibly TRBD1 (5 bases). The V end lost 3 bases, the J end lost 7 bases, and 7 bases lay between the germline ends. The CDR3 sequence is 13 residues long. Germline assignment: CDR1 SGHNT and CDR2 YENEEA. The CDR3 reads CASSLGQNSPLHF. In DNA form, the CDR3 reads TGTGCCAGCAGCTTGGGGCAGAATTCACCCCTCCACTTT.

V is TRBV19 and J is TRBJ2-5, with 7 nucleotides matching TRBD1. CDR1 LNHDA and CDR2 SQIVND come from the germline V gene (reference sequence). V lost 3 bases and J lost 2; bases outside the gene matches: 9. The CDR3 has 16 residues. This CDR3 is CASSIIPGQQQETQYF. CDR3 sequence (DNA): TGTGCCAGTAGTATCATCCCGGGACAGCAACAAGAGACCCAGTACTTC.

This clonotype was observed a single time. The chain employs TRBV20-1 and TRBJ2-1; 7 nucleotides line up with TRBD1. Unmatched junction bases numbered 8, after V lost 3 bases and J lost 9 bases. Germline-derived CDR1 and CDR2 are DFQATT and SNEGSKA (reference sequence). This CDR3 has 13 residues. The CDR3, as DNA: TGCAGTGCTAGGTACCAAGGGGGCCCTGAGCAGTTCTTC. Protein sequence: CSARYQGGPEQFF.

Only one count was recorded for this clonotype. The chain combines TRBV9 with TRBJ2-7, with D unresolved. Germline V lookup: CDR1 SGDLS, CDR2 YYNGEE. This CDR3 is built from 15 residues. Trimming shortened V by 0 bases and J by 5 bases, and 15 bases separated the two germline ends. CDR3 nucleotide sequence: TGTGCCAGCAGCGTAGCTTGGGGTCAGGTCCACGAGCAGTACTTC. This codes for CASSVAWGQVHEQYF.

Regarding this clonotype: Compared with germline, one end of the junction differs, possibly owing to a read error. V usage is TRBV5-1 and J usage is TRBJ2-5, with TRBD2 matching 10 bases. The germline V gene has CDR1 SGHRS and CDR2 YFSETQ. This CDR3 contains 16 residues. This CDR3 is CASSLVPAGGIEAQHF. As DNA, the CDR3 is TGCGCCAGCAGCTTGGTCCCAGCGGGGGGGATAGAGGCCCAGCACTTC.

This clonotype was detected once. The CDR3 loop reads CASSQPIQKNTEAFF. CDR3 DNA: TGCGCCAGCAGCCAACCAATACAGAAGAACACTGAAGCTTTCTTT. The chain couples TRBV4-1 to TRBJ1-1; D unclear. This CDR3 region has 15 residues. V was trimmed by 2 bases and J by 1 base, leaving 11 bases between them. Looked up from germline, CDR1 is MGHRA and CDR2 is YSYEKL.

The chain couples TRBV3-1 to TRBJ1-1; a possible D gene is TRBD1 (5 bases). The CDR3 length is 16 residues. V was cut by 2 bases and J by 1 base, with 14 bases left in between. CDR1 and CDR2 from the germline V gene are LGHDT and YNNKEL (reference sequence). The DNA of the CDR3 is TGTGCCAGCAGCCAAACACGCGCTAGGGGGAACACTGAAGCTTTCTTT. Amino acid sequence: CASSQTRARGNTEAFF.

This chain links TRBV3-1 with TRBJ2-1; tentatively, D is TRBD1 or TRBD2 (5 bases each). The germline CDR1 and CDR2 sequences are LGHDT and YNNKEL (reference sequence). This CDR3 has 16 residues. V was clipped by 7 bases and J by 3 bases, with 19 bases between them. The CDR3 sequence is CASNPKPGDVYNEQFF. CDR3 DNA sequence: TGTGCCAGCAACCCGAAACCCGGGGACGTCTACAATGAGCAGTTCTTC.

This clonotype has a handful of counts. The rearrangement uses TRBV13 and TRBJ1-1; D is possibly TRBD1 (5 bases). CDR1 and CDR2 (germline): PRHDT, FYEKMQ (reference sequence). The V end was cut by 4 bases, the J end by 7 bases, with 10 bases between. The CDR3 runs 12 residues. The CDR3 coding sequence is TGTGCCAGCAGCTGGGGGAGTGGTGAAGCTTTCTTT. It yields the protein CASSWGSGEAFF.

The table lists this clonotype with a few counts. The chain links TRBV18 to TRBJ1-5; D is uncertain. The CDR3 sequence is 13 residues long. Per germline, CDR1 KGHSH and CDR2 LQKENI. V dropped 2 bases and J dropped 1 base, with 3 bases sitting between them. The CDR3 loop reads CASSPASNQPQHF. CDR3 sequence (DNA): TGTGCCAGCTCACCAGCCAGCAATCAGCCCCAGCATTTT.

The chain employs TRBV25-1 and TRBJ1-2; 7 nucleotides line up with TRBD1. Trimming cost V 6 bases and J 7 bases; bases outside gene matches: 11. Germline V gene sequence: CDR1 MGHDK, CDR2 SYGVNS. This CDR3 is built from 14 residues. The CDR3 loop is CASSVQGRTGGYTF. The CDR3 nucleotides are TGTGCCAGCAGCGTACAGGGGAGGACCGGTGGCTACACCTTC.

V usage is TRBV5-1 and J usage is TRBJ2-1; D possibly uses TRBD1 or TRBD2 (5 bases each). V was trimmed by 4 bases and J by 6 bases, leaving 14 bases between them. Germline CDR1 reads SGHRS; CDR2 reads YFSETQ. The CDR3 is 14 residues long. The DNA of the CDR3 is TGCGCCAGCAGCCCCTGGGACCGACTCAATGAGCAGTTCTTC. It specifies CASSPWDRLNEQFF.

The rearrangement uses TRBV29-1 and TRBJ2-2; D call uncertain. There are 15 residues in the CDR3. Per the germline V gene, CDR1 is SQVTM and CDR2 is ANQGSEA. V dropped 4 bases and J dropped 0 bases, with 12 bases sitting between them. CDR3 coding DNA: TGCAGCGTTGTATCCGGCAGTTCGAACACCGGGGAGCTGTTTTTT. Translated: CSVVSGSSNTGELFF.

CDR3 sequence reads: CASSPKMNTEAFF. The CDR3 DNA reads TGTGCCAGCAGCCCAAAAATGAACACTGAAGCTTTCTTT. The chain carries TRBV7-2 and TRBJ1-1; no reliable D call. CDR1 is SGHTA and CDR2 is FQGNSA in the germline V gene. V lost 5 bases to trimming and J lost 0 bases, with 7 bases between them. This CDR3 has 13 amino acids.

J is TRBJ2-3 and V is TRBV6-2 or TRBV6-3, with TRBD1 matching over 7 bases. The CDR3 consists of 16 residues. The V gene's germline CDR1 is MNHEY and CDR2 SVGEGT. Trimming removed 5 bases from V and 2 bases from J; junction bases left unmatched: 10. In DNA, the CDR3 is TGTGCCAGCAGTACAATGACAGGGAGAACCACAGATACGCAGTATTTT. Translating gives CASSTMTGRTTDTQYF.

V gene TRBV12-3 or TRBV12-4 combines with J gene TRBJ2-5; no clear D gene. V was cut by 5 bases and J by 5 bases, with 12 bases left in between. The CDR3 spans 13 residues. The CDR3 DNA reads TGTGCCAGCAGTACTATCTCCTGGGAGACCCAGTACTTC. Amino acids: CASSTISWETQYF.

The rearrangement joins TRBV12-3 or TRBV12-4 to TRBJ2-5; 7 positions agree with TRBD1. This CDR3 has 14 residues. The V and J ends lost 10 bases and 1 base, in that order; junction bases with no gene match: 9. The DNA of the CDR3 is TGTGCCACCGCTACGGACAGGCCCCAAGAGACCCAGTACTTC. Translated, it gives CATATDRPQETQYF.

The V gene is TRBV28, the J gene TRBJ2-3; D not certain. Germline lookup yields CDR1 MDHEN and CDR2 SYDVKM. Trimming removed 7 bases at V and 3 bases at J, with 8 bases between. The CDR3 covers 12 residues. This chain's CDR3 is CASKKPTDTQYF. The DNA for the CDR3 is TGTGCCAGCAAAAAGCCGACAGATACGCAGTATTTT.

The CDR3 sequence: CAWSVARTSLNTEAFF. DNA of the CDR3: TGTGCCTGGAGTGTAGCCCGTACCTCCCTGAACACTGAAGCTTTCTTT. This chain connects TRBV30 to TRBJ1-1; D ambiguous. Between the trimmed V and J ends, which lost 0 bases and 0 bases, there was a span of 14 bases. Germline-derived CDR1 and CDR2 are GTSNPN and SVGIG (reference sequence). This CDR3 spans 16 amino acids.

The V gene is TRBV3-1, the J gene TRBJ2-1; the match to TRBD2 covers 13 bases. The CDR3 sequence is 19 residues long. Per the germline V gene, CDR1 is LGHDT and CDR2 is YNNKEL (reference sequence). The trim removed 0 bases at V and 6 bases at J, leaving 11 bases unmatched. The CDR3 sequence is CASSQDSYTLAGGGNEQFF. In nucleotides, the CDR3 is TGTGCCAGCAGCCAAGACTCCTACACACTAGCGGGGGGGGGCAATGAGCAGTTCTTC.

The chain links TRBV29-1 to TRBJ2-3; 7 bases are a match to TRBD1. Germline values: CDR1 SQVTM, CDR2 ANQGSEA. This CDR3 contains 14 residues. The junction had 5 bases not matched to a gene; V was cut back by 3 bases and J by 2 bases. The DNA for the CDR3 is TGCAGCGTTGAGTGGACAGGATCCACAGATACGCAGTATTTT. Translating it yields CSVEWTGSTDTQYF.

The V call is TRBV3-1, the J call TRBJ1-5; D is ambiguous. The CDR3 is made up of 15 amino acids. CDR1 is LGHDT and CDR2 is YNNKEL in the germline V gene (reference sequence). The V end lost 3 bases, the J end lost 0 bases, and 9 bases lay between the germline ends. The CDR3 sequence: CASSQGSSSNQPQHF. The CDR3 region has the DNA TGTGCCAGCAGCCAGGGGAGCAGTAGCAATCAGCCCCAGCATTTT.

V and J are TRBV14 and TRBJ2-1; D may match TRBD1 or TRBD2 (5 bases each). Trimming pared 0 bases from V and 8 bases from J, leaving 17 bases between. The length of the CDR3 is 16 residues. CDR1 SGHDN and CDR2 FVKESK come from the germline V gene. CDR3 DNA sequence: TGTGCCAGCAGCCAAGAGAGGGGAGTGATGATCGATGAGCAGTTCTTC. Translation gives CASSQERGVMIDEQFF.

V usage is TRBV7-9 and J usage is TRBJ1-4; D is perhaps TRBD1 (5 bases). Germline CDR1 SEHNR, CDR2 FQNEAQ (reference sequence). The CDR3 has 15 residues. Trimming removed 3 bases from V and 2 bases from J, with 10 bases in between. The chain's CDR3 is CASSFPTATNEKLFF. The DNA of the CDR3 is TGTGCCAGCAGCTTTCCGACAGCGACTAATGAAAAACTGTTTTTT.

The chain recombines TRBV11-2 with TRBJ2-1; D is undetermined. The CDR3 contains 14 residues. The V end lost 1 base, the J end lost 8 bases, and 12 bases lay between the germline ends. Germline V gives CDR1 SGHAT, CDR2 FQNNGV. CDR3 loop: CASSLVYSDDEQFF. As DNA, the CDR3 is TGTGCCAGCAGCTTAGTGTATAGTGATGATGAGCAGTTCTTC.

V usage is TRBV11-2 and J usage is TRBJ1-2; D is perhaps TRBD1 (6 bases). Trimming pared 4 bases from V and 0 bases from J, leaving 21 bases between. The CDR3 is 18 residues long. The germline CDR1 and CDR2 sequences are SGHAT and FQNNGV. CDR3 loop: CASSSIRDKENANYGYTF. CDR3 DNA sequence: TGTGCCAGCAGCTCGATCCGGGACAAGGAAAATGCTAACTATGGCTACACCTTC.

This chain connects TRBV25-1 to TRBJ2-2; 7 nucleotides line up with TRBD2. V dropped 1 base and J dropped 3; count of bases not matched to a gene: 5. The CDR3 covers 16 residues. Germline V gene data show CDR1 as MGHDK and CDR2 as SYGVNS. CDR3 residues: CASSEWGGWDTGELFF. Written as DNA, the CDR3 is TGTGCCAGCAGTGAATGGGGAGGGTGGGACACCGGGGAGCTGTTTTTT. Combining the CDR3 with reference TRBV25-1 and TRBJ2-2 gives the whole variable domain EADIYQTPRYLVIGTGKKITLECSQTMGHDKMYWYQQDPGMELHLIHYSYGVNSTEKGDLSSESTVSRIRTEHFPLTLESARPSHTSQYLCASSEWGGWDTGELFFGEGSRLTVL.

The chain links TRBV5-1 to TRBJ1-6; weak D call: TRBD1 (6 bases). Per the germline V gene, CDR1 is SGHRS and CDR2 is YFSETQ. V lost 5 bases and J lost 11, with 17 bases in between. CDR3 length equals 14 residues. CDR3: CASSPRGGPTPLHF. In DNA form, the CDR3 reads TGCGCCAGCAGTCCGCGGGGGGGGCCAACACCCCTCCACTTT.